This is a list of T cell receptor beta chains from one sample in a study of T cell responses to AZD1222 COVID-19 vaccine. Profiling relied on immunoSEQ multiplex PCR, and the TCRdb table lists in-frame clones only, not all of them. The sample carries 90,000 to 120,000 clones, roughly 86% recorded once. Sequences were derived from peripheral blood, sampled 28 days after the second dose of the MenACWY control vaccine. The receptor set was obtained from an adult who received the MenACWY meningococcal vaccine as a control. CDR3s include the opening cysteine and the closing phenylalanine or tryptophan. A D gene is named only where the DNA matches it firmly. For some rows the clone size is stated as once, few or many, or as a class when expanded; others skip it.

D: TRBD1
V: TRBV5-1
size: -
J: TRBJ1-1
DNA: TGCGCCAGCAGCTCTGGACAGGTCAACACTGAAGCTTTCTTT
CDR3: CASSSGQVNTEAFF

D: -
V: TRBV28
size: -
J: TRBJ2-3
DNA: TGTGCCAGCAGTTTCTCTGTCGGACTAATTAATACGCAGTATTTT
CDR3: CASSFSVGLINTQYF

D: TRBD2
V: TRBV11-1
size: -
J: TRBJ2-7
DNA: TGTGCCAGCAGCTTACTAGCGGGGGGCTACGAGCAGTACTTC
CDR3: CASSLLAGGYEQYF

D: -
V: TRBV2
size: once
J: TRBJ2-1
DNA: TGTGCCAGCACCGGGACCCTTCCGTCCGGGCAGTTCTTC
CDR3: CASTGTLPSGQFF

D: -
V: TRBV6-1
size: -
J: TRBJ2-7
DNA: TGTGCCAGCAGTGAACCGGGTCTAGGAACCTACGAGCAGTACTTC
CDR3: CASSEPGLGTYEQYF

D: -
V: TRBV19
size: -
J: TRBJ2-7
DNA: TGTGCCAGTAGTATAGGGAGGAGCTCCTACGAGCAGTACTTC
CDR3: CASSIGRSSYEQYF

D: -
V: TRBV30
size: -
J: TRBJ1-2
DNA: TGTGCCTGGGGCCAGGGATTTCGGATTGGCTACACCTTC
CDR3: CAWGQGFRIGYTF

D: -
V: TRBV3-1/TRBV3-2
size: -
J: TRBJ2-5
DNA: TGTGCCAGCAGCCTAAAGGGGATAGAGACCCAGTACTTC
CDR3: CASSLKGIETQYF

D: -
V: TRBV13
size: -
J: TRBJ1-1
DNA: TGTGCCAGCAGTAACACAGGGTTCGGGGGGACTGAAGCTTTCTTT
CDR3: CASSNTGFGGTEAFF

D: TRBD1
V: TRBV24-1
size: -
J: TRBJ1-2
DNA: TGTGCCACCAGTGACACCGGGACAGGGGGTGGCTACACCTTC
CDR3: CATSDTGTGGGYTF

D: -
V: TRBV7-2
size: -
J: TRBJ2-2
DNA: TGTGCCAGCAGCTTAATATCCGGGGAGCTGTTTTTT
CDR3: CASSLISGELFF

D: -
V: TRBV7-2
size: -
J: TRBJ1-5
DNA: TGTGCCAGCAGTCGGACATTTTATAGCAATCAGCCCCAGCATTTT
CDR3: CASSRTFYSNQPQHF

D: -
V: TRBV5-5
size: -
J: TRBJ1-1
DNA: TGTGCCAGCAGCTTAGGGGGGATGAACACTGAAGCTTTCTTT
CDR3: CASSLGGMNTEAFF

D: -
V: TRBV3-1/TRBV3-2
size: -
J: TRBJ1-4
DNA: TGTGCCAGCAGTCGATGGACAGACTTAAATGAAAAACTGTTTTTT
CDR3: CASSRWTDLNEKLFF

D: -
V: TRBV28
size: -
J: TRBJ2-7
DNA: TGTGCCAGCAGCGTTTTATCCGGGGAGCAGTACTTC
CDR3: CASSVLSGEQYF

D: -
V: TRBV7-2
size: -
J: TRBJ1-6
DNA: TGTGCCAGCAGCTTACAGGGGAGTTCCTATAATTCACCCCTCCACTTT
CDR3: CASSLQGSSYNSPLHF

D: TRBD1
V: TRBV4-3
size: -
J: TRBJ1-6
DNA: TGCGCCAGCAGCCAAGCCGCGACAGGGGGAAATTCACCCCTCCACTTT
CDR3: CASSQAATGGNSPLHF

D: -
V: TRBV12-3/TRBV12-4
size: -
J: TRBJ1-1
DNA: TGTGCCAGCAGCCCCCCTTCTGACACTGAAGCTTTCTTT
CDR3: CASSPPSDTEAFF

D: -
V: TRBV18
size: -
J: TRBJ2-1
DNA: TGTGCCAGCTCACCACCAGAAAACCACCCGAATGAGCAGTTCTTC
CDR3: CASSPPENHPNEQFF

D: -
V: TRBV7-2
size: -
J: TRBJ1-3
DNA: TGTGCCAGCAGCCTGACCAGTCCGACGGCTAAAGGAAACACCATATATTTT
CDR3: CASSLTSPTAKGNTIYF

D: TRBD2
V: TRBV24-1
size: -
J: TRBJ2-2
DNA: TGTGCCACCAGTGATACTAGCGGGGGGTCGAACACCGGGGAGCTGTTTTTT
CDR3: CATSDTSGGSNTGELFF

D: -
V: TRBV27
size: -
J: TRBJ1-2
DNA: TGTGCCAGCAGAATGCAAGGTGCTTCTAACTATGGCTACACCTTC
CDR3: CASRMQGASNYGYTF

D: -
V: TRBV6-2/TRBV6-3
size: -
J: TRBJ1-2
DNA: TGTGCCAGCAGTTTAACCGAAGGGCATGGCTACACCTTC
CDR3: CASSLTEGHGYTF

D: -
V: TRBV7-8
size: -
J: TRBJ2-2
DNA: TGTGCCAGCAGCCTCCAGGGTGGGGAGCTGTTTTTT
CDR3: CASSLQGGELFF

D: TRBD1
V: TRBV3-1/TRBV3-2
size: once
J: TRBJ2-2
DNA: TGTGCCAGCAGCCGTATGACAGGGTCCGGGGAGCTGTTTTTT
CDR3: CASSRMTGSGELFF

D: -
V: TRBV6-5
size: -
J: TRBJ2-3
DNA: TGTGCCAGCAGTCTGCAGAGCACAGATACGCAGTATTTT
CDR3: CASSLQSTDTQYF

D: -
V: TRBV7-2
size: -
J: TRBJ2-5
DNA: TGTGCCAGCAGCCTAATAGGGGGGCGACTCCAAGAGACCCAGTACTTC
CDR3: CASSLIGGRLQETQYF

D: -
V: TRBV7-2
size: -
J: TRBJ1-3
DNA: TGTGCCAGCAGCACCTCAGGGTCGGGAAACACCATATATTTT
CDR3: CASSTSGSGNTIYF

D: -
V: TRBV9
size: -
J: TRBJ2-1
DNA: TGTGCCAGCAGCGTAGTACAGGGCGGAGGCAATGAGCAGTTCTTC
CDR3: CASSVVQGGGNEQFF

D: TRBD1
V: TRBV28
size: -
J: TRBJ2-7
DNA: TGTGCCAGCCGGGACAGGGTCACCTACGAGCAGTACTTC
CDR3: CASRDRVTYEQYF

D: -
V: TRBV28
size: -
J: TRBJ2-3
DNA: TGTGCCAGCAGTTTGTCGGACACAGATACGCAGTATTTT
CDR3: CASSLSDTDTQYF

D: -
V: TRBV30
size: few
J: TRBJ1-5
DNA: TGTGCCTGGAGTGGTGGGGCAGTCAATCAGCCCCAGCATTTT
CDR3: CAWSGGAVNQPQHF

D: TRBD2
V: TRBV19
size: -
J: TRBJ2-5
DNA: TGTGCCAGTAGTACCTCTAGCGGTGAAGAGACCCAGTACTTC
CDR3: CASSTSSGEETQYF

D: TRBD1
V: TRBV27
size: -
J: TRBJ1-1
DNA: TGTGCCAGCAGTCTCCGGACAGGGGGCATAATTGCTGAAGCTTTCTTT
CDR3: CASSLRTGGIIAEAFF

D: TRBD1
V: TRBV18
size: -
J: TRBJ1-5
DNA: TGTGCCAGCACAGGGGGGAACCAGAATCAGCCCCAGCATTTT
CDR3: CASTGGNQNQPQHF

D: -
V: TRBV2
size: -
J: TRBJ2-7
DNA: TGTGCCAGCAGTGGAATTGAAAACCGGGCCTCCTACGAGCAGTACTTC
CDR3: CASSGIENRASYEQYF

D: -
V: TRBV19
size: -
J: TRBJ1-2
DNA: TGTGCCAGTACGGTTGAAGGATCCAATGGCTACACCTTC
CDR3: CASTVEGSNGYTF

D: TRBD2
V: TRBV2
size: -
J: TRBJ2-2
DNA: TGTGCCAGCAGTGCCGGGACTAGTCGAGGGGAGCTGTTTTTT
CDR3: CASSAGTSRGELFF

D: TRBD1
V: TRBV3-1/TRBV3-2
size: -
J: TRBJ1-1
DNA: TGTGCCAGCAGCCAGAGGGACAGGGAAACTGAAGCTTTCTTT
CDR3: CASSQRDRETEAFF

D: -
V: TRBV6-5
size: -
J: TRBJ2-3
DNA: TGTGCCAGCAAACGGTCAGATACGCAGTATTTT
CDR3: CASKRSDTQYF

D: -
V: TRBV7-2
size: -
J: TRBJ2-7
DNA: TGTGCCAGCAGCTACCGGAGGGCCTACGAGCAGTACTTC
CDR3: CASSYRRAYEQYF